This is a list of T cell receptor beta chains from one sample in a study of cytomegalovirus exposure and HLA in healthy donors. Here immunoSEQ multiplex PCR was the method, and the copy in TCRdb shows in-frame clones only, minus some. The data contain about 150,000 clones, 65% to 90% of them seen just once; the ten biggest clones take up about a fifth. The sequencing sample was made of PBMCs. Every receptor here comes from a young man in good health and CMV-seropositive. The CDR3 runs from the conserved cysteine through the conserved F or W. The D gene is left open where the match is weak. Clone size, where shown, is once, few, many, or a class for clones that have expanded.

d_call: TRBD1; clone_size: once; j_call: TRBJ1-2; v_call: TRBV29-1; cdr3_nt: TGCAGCGTAGGGACAGGGGGAAGCTATGGCTACACCTTC; cdr3_aa: CSVGTGGSYGYTF
d_call: NA; clone_size: NA; j_call: TRBJ2-5; v_call: TRBV19; cdr3_nt: TGTGCCAGTAGTGTAGACAGTGAAGAGACCCAGTACTTC; cdr3_aa: CASSVDSEETQYF
d_call: TRBD1; clone_size: NA; j_call: TRBJ2-7; v_call: TRBV9; cdr3_nt: TGTGCCAGCAGCGTAGATGGGACAGCCAACTACGAGCAGTACTTC; cdr3_aa: CASSVDGTANYEQYF
d_call: NA; clone_size: NA; j_call: TRBJ2-3; v_call: TRBV2; cdr3_nt: TGTGCCAGCAACCCCTCCGGGGGGCTCGCGGGAGATACGCAGTATTTT; cdr3_aa: CASNPSGGLAGDTQYF
d_call: NA; clone_size: NA; j_call: TRBJ1-1; v_call: TRBV19; cdr3_nt: TGTGCCAGTAGTCTCTACGGACGGGAGGCTTTCTTT; cdr3_aa: CASSLYGREAFF
d_call: TRBD2; clone_size: NA; j_call: TRBJ2-7; v_call: TRBV5-1; cdr3_nt: TGCGCCAGCAGCTTGTTAGCGGGGTCAGCCTCCTACGAGCAGTACTTC; cdr3_aa: CASSLLAGSASYEQYF
d_call: NA; clone_size: once; j_call: TRBJ2-1; v_call: TRBV9; cdr3_nt: TGTGCCAGCAGCGCCACACTAGTCCGCTCCTACAATGAGCAGTTCTTC; cdr3_aa: CASSATLVRSYNEQFF
d_call: NA; clone_size: NA; j_call: TRBJ2-3; v_call: TRBV7-3; cdr3_nt: TGTGCCAGCAGCTTGGCGGGGCTTAGCACAGATACGCAGTATTTT; cdr3_aa: CASSLAGLSTDTQYF
d_call: TRBD1; clone_size: NA; j_call: TRBJ1-2; v_call: TRBV4-3; cdr3_nt: TGCGCCAGCAGCCATCGCGAACCGTCTAGACAGGGCGGCTATGGCTACACCTTC; cdr3_aa: CASSHREPSRQGGYGYTF
d_call: TRBD1; clone_size: NA; j_call: TRBJ1-4; v_call: TRBV30; cdr3_nt: TGTGCCTGGAGTACGACAGGGTACGGTGAAAAACTGTTTTTT; cdr3_aa: CAWSTTGYGEKLFF
d_call: NA; clone_size: few; j_call: TRBJ2-7; v_call: TRBV7-2; cdr3_nt: TGTGCCAGCAGCTTATCGGTCCGACAACCCTACGAGCAGTACTTC; cdr3_aa: CASSLSVRQPYEQYF
d_call: NA; clone_size: NA; j_call: TRBJ1-1; v_call: TRBV30; cdr3_nt: TGTGCCTGGAGCCCGTGGGCAGAGAACACTGAAGCTTTCTTT; cdr3_aa: CAWSPWAENTEAFF
d_call: NA; clone_size: NA; j_call: TRBJ2-2; v_call: TRBV6-5; cdr3_nt: TGTGCCAGCAGTTACGAGGGCACCGGGGAGCTGTTTTTT; cdr3_aa: CASSYEGTGELFF
d_call: TRBD2; clone_size: NA; j_call: TRBJ2-3; v_call: TRBV4-1; cdr3_nt: TGCGCCAGCAGCCACGCCGGGACTAGCGCAGATACGCAGTATTTT; cdr3_aa: CASSHAGTSADTQYF
d_call: TRBD2; clone_size: NA; j_call: TRBJ2-5; v_call: TRBV7-9; cdr3_nt: TGTGCCAGCAGCCCGGCGGGGGGGCACGAGACCCAGTACTTC; cdr3_aa: CASSPAGGHETQYF
d_call: TRBD1; clone_size: few; j_call: TRBJ1-1; v_call: TRBV18; cdr3_nt: TGTGCCAGCTCACTGGGACAGGCGGTTGAAGCTTTCTTT; cdr3_aa: CASSLGQAVEAFF
d_call: TRBD2; clone_size: once; j_call: TRBJ2-5; v_call: TRBV7-2; cdr3_nt: TGTGCCAGCAGCTCCGGACTAGCGGGAGGGCGAGAGACCCAGTACTTC; cdr3_aa: CASSSGLAGGRETQYF
d_call: TRBD1; clone_size: NA; j_call: TRBJ1-1; v_call: TRBV6-1; cdr3_nt: TGTGCCAGCAGTGAAGCGGGCCCGACAGGGCGGAACACTGAAGCTTTCTTT; cdr3_aa: CASSEAGPTGRNTEAFF
d_call: NA; clone_size: NA; j_call: TRBJ2-1; v_call: TRBV4-3; cdr3_nt: TGCGCCAGCAGCCAAGATAGAAGTAGCGAGAATGAGCAGTTCTTC; cdr3_aa: CASSQDRSSENEQFF
d_call: TRBD2; clone_size: NA; j_call: TRBJ2-7; v_call: TRBV10-3; cdr3_nt: TGTGCCATCAGTGCAGGGACTAGCGGATACGAGCAGTACTTC; cdr3_aa: CAISAGTSGYEQYF
d_call: NA; clone_size: NA; j_call: TRBJ2-3; v_call: TRBV27; cdr3_nt: TGTGCCAGCAGTTTGACGAGGGATACGCAGTATTTT; cdr3_aa: CASSLTRDTQYF
d_call: NA; clone_size: once; j_call: TRBJ1-1; v_call: TRBV7-8; cdr3_nt: TGTGCCAGCAGCTTAGGTTTAGCGAACACTGAAGCTTTCTTT; cdr3_aa: CASSLGLANTEAFF
d_call: TRBD2; clone_size: NA; j_call: TRBJ2-3; v_call: TRBV6-6; cdr3_nt: TGTGCCAGCCGGGGGACTAGCGTTGACCCCACAGATACGCAGTATTTT; cdr3_aa: CASRGTSVDPTDTQYF
d_call: TRBD2; clone_size: NA; j_call: TRBJ2-3; v_call: TRBV6-4; cdr3_nt: TGTGCCAGCAGTGCGACTAGCGGGAGTGGAGATACGCAGTATTTT; cdr3_aa: CASSATSGSGDTQYF
d_call: TRBD2; clone_size: NA; j_call: TRBJ2-7; v_call: TRBV19; cdr3_nt: TGTGCCAGTAAGTTTGGCGGGACTAGCGGGAGCTACGAGCAGTACTTC; cdr3_aa: CASKFGGTSGSYEQYF
d_call: NA; clone_size: NA; j_call: TRBJ2-5; v_call: TRBV7-2; cdr3_nt: TGTGCCAGCAGCTTAGCGGGCGGGCAAGAGACCCAGTACTTC; cdr3_aa: CASSLAGGQETQYF
d_call: TRBD1; clone_size: NA; j_call: TRBJ2-7; v_call: TRBV18; cdr3_nt: TGTGCCAGCTCACCAAGGCAGGGGGCCTCCTACGAGCAGTACTTC; cdr3_aa: CASSPRQGASYEQYF
d_call: NA; clone_size: NA; j_call: TRBJ1-2; v_call: TRBV5-6; cdr3_nt: TGTGCCAGCAGCGCACGACACTCAGCGCGGGGCTATGGCTACACCTTC; cdr3_aa: CASSARHSARGYGYTF
d_call: NA; clone_size: NA; j_call: TRBJ1-4; v_call: TRBV21-1; cdr3_nt: TGTGCCAGCGGCAGGGGCACCCAGAATAGTGAAAAACTGTTTTTT; cdr3_aa: CASGRGTQNSEKLFF
d_call: TRBD1; clone_size: NA; j_call: TRBJ2-7; v_call: TRBV18; cdr3_nt: TGTGCCAGCTCACCACTCGACAGGGTGGATGGTGGCGAGCAGTACTTC; cdr3_aa: CASSPLDRVDGGEQYF
d_call: NA; clone_size: once; j_call: TRBJ2-7; v_call: TRBV5-5; cdr3_nt: TGTGCCAGCAGCATGACCGGGACAAGGAGGCGTGAGCAGTACTTC; cdr3_aa: CASSMTGTRRREQYF
d_call: TRBD1; clone_size: NA; j_call: TRBJ2-2; v_call: TRBV9; cdr3_nt: TGTGCCAGCAGCTCCCGGGACAGGTTCGCCGGGGAGCTGTTTTTT; cdr3_aa: CASSSRDRFAGELFF
d_call: TRBD1; clone_size: NA; j_call: TRBJ2-6; v_call: TRBV11-2; cdr3_nt: TGTGCCAGCAGCTTAGCTGACAGGGGGCCTGGGGCCAACGTCCTGACTTTC; cdr3_aa: CASSLADRGPGANVLTF
d_call: TRBD2; clone_size: NA; j_call: TRBJ2-2; v_call: TRBV19; cdr3_nt: TGTGCCAGTAGTATAGTTGCGGGGGGGCTGGGCACCGGGGAGCTGTTTTTT; cdr3_aa: CASSIVAGGLGTGELFF
d_call: TRBD2; clone_size: NA; j_call: TRBJ2-3; v_call: TRBV10-2; cdr3_nt: TGCGCCAGCAGTGAAGGGCTAGCGGGGGGGTCAGATACGCAGTATTTT; cdr3_aa: CASSEGLAGGSDTQYF
d_call: TRBD2; clone_size: NA; j_call: TRBJ2-1; v_call: TRBV4-1; cdr3_nt: TGCGCCAGCAGCCAAGAGGGCCGTGGGAGGGCCATTGAGCAGTTCTTC; cdr3_aa: CASSQEGRGRAIEQFF
d_call: NA; clone_size: NA; j_call: TRBJ2-7; v_call: TRBV7-2; cdr3_nt: TGTGCCAGCAGCTTAGCCGGAGGTGCAACGGGGATCGAGCAGTACTTC; cdr3_aa: CASSLAGGATGIEQYF
d_call: NA; clone_size: NA; j_call: TRBJ1-5; v_call: TRBV19; cdr3_nt: TGTGCCAGTGGCCACAGGGCCAATCAGCCCCAGCATTTT; cdr3_aa: CASGHRANQPQHF
d_call: NA; clone_size: NA; j_call: TRBJ2-7; v_call: TRBV7-6; cdr3_nt: TGTGCCAGCAGCTTAGGTGCGGGGGCTCTCTACGAGCAGTACTTC; cdr3_aa: CASSLGAGALYEQYF
d_call: NA; clone_size: NA; j_call: TRBJ2-1; v_call: TRBV19; cdr3_nt: TGTGCCAGTAGCAAGGAGAGCTCCTACAATGAGCAGTTCTTC; cdr3_aa: CASSKESSYNEQFF
d_call: NA; clone_size: NA; j_call: TRBJ2-1; v_call: TRBV7-6; cdr3_nt: TGTGCCAGCAGCTTAGCGCGCTCGAATGAGCAGTTCTTC; cdr3_aa: CASSLARSNEQFF
d_call: NA; clone_size: NA; j_call: TRBJ1-2; v_call: TRBV6-1; cdr3_nt: TGTGCCAGCAGTGAAGCGAGGGTCGGCTACACCTTC; cdr3_aa: CASSEARVGYTF
d_call: NA; clone_size: NA; j_call: TRBJ1-5; v_call: TRBV29-1; cdr3_nt: TGCAGCGTTGGGACAGCAAATCAGCCCCAGCATTTT; cdr3_aa: CSVGTANQPQHF
d_call: TRBD1; clone_size: NA; j_call: TRBJ1-5; v_call: TRBV4-3; cdr3_nt: TGCGCCAGCAGCCAAGACGCGACAGGGGAGGGTCAGCCCCAGCATTTT; cdr3_aa: CASSQDATGEGQPQHF
d_call: NA; clone_size: once; j_call: TRBJ2-7; v_call: TRBV6-5; cdr3_nt: TGTGCCAGCAGTTACTCGAGGCTAGGCAACGAGCAGTACTTC; cdr3_aa: CASSYSRLGNEQYF